This T cell receptor (beta chain) was sequenced for a study of blood T cell repertoires in COVID-19. There are 11 residues in the CDR3. Germline CDR1 is DFQATT and CDR2 is SNEGSKA (reference sequence). The germline V and J ends were trimmed by 6 bases and 6 bases, with 10 bases remaining between them. Using immunoSEQ multiplex PCR, the repertoire was profiled, and TCRdb retains in-frame clones only, with some absent. The data hold 80,000 or so clones, with over 70% observed a single time. The source of this sequence is a human donor in a cohort sampled during active COVID-19. Sequenced sample: peripheral blood. V and J are TRBV20-1 and TRBJ2-3; D is unresolved. In DNA, the CDR3 is TGCAGTGCAAGACCCCAGGATACGCAGTATTTT. This sequence encodes CSARPQDTQYF.